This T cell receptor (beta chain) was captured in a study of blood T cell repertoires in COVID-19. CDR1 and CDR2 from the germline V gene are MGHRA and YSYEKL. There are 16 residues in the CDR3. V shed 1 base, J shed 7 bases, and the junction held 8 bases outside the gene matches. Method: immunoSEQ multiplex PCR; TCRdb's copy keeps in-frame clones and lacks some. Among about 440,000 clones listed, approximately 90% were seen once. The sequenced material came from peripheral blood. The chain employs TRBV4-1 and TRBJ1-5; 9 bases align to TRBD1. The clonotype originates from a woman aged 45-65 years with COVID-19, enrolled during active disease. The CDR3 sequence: CASSQGLDRGRQPQHF. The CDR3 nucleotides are TGCGCCAGCAGCCAAGGCCTGGACAGGGGAAGGCAGCCCCAGCATTTT.